Listed below are T cell receptor beta chains from one sample, sequenced in a study of control samples from healthy donors and cancer patients. Assay: immunoSEQ multiplex PCR; the TCRdb copy retains only in-frame clones and omits some. The sample yields some 250,000 clones, over 75% seen once. The sequencing sample was made of PBMCs. All receptors derive from a woman aged 60-75 years with lung cancer. Both conserved end residues are part of each CDR3. Fields, in order: V gene, D gene, clone size, J gene, CDR3 protein, CDR3 DNA. The D gene is left open where the match is weak. Clone size is given for some rows only: seen once, a few or many times, or a class if the clone is expanded.

v_call: TRBV14
d_call: NA
clone_size: NA
j_call: TRBJ2-7
cdr3_aa: CASSPISGAITYEQYF
cdr3_nt: TGTGCCAGCAGCCCCATCTCAGGGGCCATCACCTACGAGCAGTACTTC

v_call: TRBV21-1
d_call: NA
clone_size: NA
j_call: TRBJ1-5
cdr3_aa: CASTSGTGVFSNQPQHF
cdr3_nt: TGTGCCAGCACCTCCGGGACAGGGGTGTTTAGCAATCAGCCCCAGCATTTT

v_call: TRBV7-3
d_call: NA
clone_size: NA
j_call: TRBJ1-1
cdr3_aa: CASAGGTGTEAFF
cdr3_nt: TGTGCCAGTGCGGGGGGTACGGGAACTGAAGCTTTCTTT

v_call: TRBV10-3
d_call: TRBD1
clone_size: NA
j_call: TRBJ2-3
cdr3_aa: CAIGQGELDDTQYF
cdr3_nt: TGTGCCATTGGACAGGGCGAGTTGGATGATACGCAGTATTTT

v_call: TRBV6-1
d_call: NA
clone_size: NA
j_call: TRBJ2-5
cdr3_aa: CASSEASGSGETQYF
cdr3_nt: TGTGCCAGCAGTGAAGCTTCAGGGTCGGGGGAGACCCAGTACTTC

v_call: TRBV15
d_call: NA
clone_size: NA
j_call: TRBJ2-1
cdr3_aa: CATSRRGLTRDEQFF
cdr3_nt: TGTGCCACCAGCAGGAGGGGTCTCACGAGGGATGAGCAGTTCTTC

v_call: TRBV12-3/TRBV12-4
d_call: TRBD1
clone_size: NA
j_call: TRBJ1-2
cdr3_aa: CASSRGQGFGYTF
cdr3_nt: TGTGCCAGCAGTCGGGGACAGGGGTTCGGCTACACCTTC

v_call: TRBV6-5
d_call: TRBD1
clone_size: few
j_call: TRBJ1-2
cdr3_aa: CASSDSGTGVTGYTF
cdr3_nt: TGTGCCAGCAGTGACTCCGGGACAGGGGTGACCGGCTACACCTTC

v_call: TRBV12-3/TRBV12-4
d_call: NA
clone_size: NA
j_call: TRBJ2-7
cdr3_aa: CASRPEYSYEQYF
cdr3_nt: TGTGCCAGCAGACCAGAGTATAGCTACGAGCAGTACTTC

v_call: TRBV3-1/TRBV3-2
d_call: NA
clone_size: NA
j_call: TRBJ2-2
cdr3_aa: CASSQVGANTGELFF
cdr3_nt: TGTGCCAGCAGCCAGGTTGGCGCGAACACCGGGGAGCTGTTTTTT

v_call: TRBV5-8
d_call: NA
clone_size: NA
j_call: TRBJ2-3
cdr3_aa: CASSSPGDLRKDTQYF
cdr3_nt: TGTGCCAGCAGTTCCCCGGGGGACCTCCGGAAAGATACGCAGTATTTT

v_call: TRBV5-1
d_call: TRBD2
clone_size: NA
j_call: TRBJ2-2
cdr3_aa: CASSTGGTTGELFF
cdr3_nt: TGCGCCAGCAGCACCGGGGGGACCACCGGGGAGCTGTTTTTT

v_call: TRBV7-2
d_call: NA
clone_size: many
j_call: TRBJ2-5
cdr3_aa: CASSLESGRKTQYF
cdr3_nt: TGTGCCAGCAGCTTAGAATCAGGGCGAAAGACCCAGTACTTC

v_call: TRBV7-9
d_call: NA
clone_size: NA
j_call: TRBJ1-4
cdr3_aa: CASSLGPTTNEKLFF
cdr3_nt: TGTGCCAGCAGCTTAGGGCCAACAACTAATGAAAAACTGTTTTTT

v_call: TRBV6-5
d_call: NA
clone_size: NA
j_call: TRBJ1-2
cdr3_aa: CASRPDGNYGYTF
cdr3_nt: TGTGCCAGCAGGCCCGACGGCAACTATGGCTACACCTTC

v_call: TRBV7-9
d_call: NA
clone_size: NA
j_call: TRBJ2-7
cdr3_aa: CASSLGPSYEQYF
cdr3_nt: TGTGCCAGCAGCTTGGGACCGTCCTACGAGCAGTACTTC

v_call: TRBV6-5
d_call: NA
clone_size: NA
j_call: TRBJ2-7
cdr3_aa: CASTDKGPGRQYF
cdr3_nt: TGTGCCAGCACCGACAAGGGTCCCGGTCGGCAGTACTTC

v_call: TRBV28
d_call: TRBD2
clone_size: NA
j_call: TRBJ2-3
cdr3_aa: CASRPGTSGTDTQYF
cdr3_nt: TGTGCCAGCAGGCCCGGGACTAGCGGCACAGATACGCAGTATTTT

v_call: TRBV10-3
d_call: NA
clone_size: NA
j_call: TRBJ2-5
cdr3_aa: CAISDTSGSQETQYF
cdr3_nt: TGTGCCATCAGTGATACCTCAGGGAGCCAAGAGACCCAGTACTTC

v_call: TRBV27
d_call: TRBD2
clone_size: NA
j_call: TRBJ2-7
cdr3_aa: CASSLRLAGVYEQYF
cdr3_nt: TGTGCCAGCAGTTTAAGACTAGCGGGAGTCTACGAGCAGTACTTC

v_call: TRBV28
d_call: NA
clone_size: NA
j_call: TRBJ1-4
cdr3_aa: CASRPDGEQNEKLFF
cdr3_nt: TGTGCCAGCAGGCCGGACGGCGAGCAGAATGAAAAACTGTTTTTT

v_call: TRBV7-9
d_call: NA
clone_size: NA
j_call: TRBJ1-1
cdr3_aa: CASSLGLPNTEAFF
cdr3_nt: TGTGCCAGCAGCTTAGGACTGCCGAACACTGAAGCTTTCTTT

v_call: TRBV4-1
d_call: TRBD2
clone_size: few
j_call: TRBJ2-1
cdr3_aa: CASSQDLLAGGYNEQFF
cdr3_nt: TGCGCCAGCAGCCAAGATCTTCTAGCGGGGGGGTACAATGAGCAGTTCTTC

v_call: TRBV5-8
d_call: NA
clone_size: NA
j_call: TRBJ2-3
cdr3_aa: CASSLEGLRTDTQYF
cdr3_nt: TGTGCCAGCAGCTTGGAGGGGTTACGCACAGATACGCAGTATTTT

v_call: TRBV5-1
d_call: NA
clone_size: NA
j_call: TRBJ2-7
cdr3_aa: CASSLVWGQYEQYF
cdr3_nt: TGCGCCAGCAGCTTGGTCTGGGGGCAGTACGAGCAGTACTTC

v_call: TRBV18
d_call: TRBD1
clone_size: NA
j_call: TRBJ1-1
cdr3_aa: CASSQGADTEAFF
cdr3_nt: TGTGCCAGCTCACAGGGGGCAGACACTGAAGCTTTCTTT

v_call: TRBV2
d_call: TRBD1
clone_size: NA
j_call: TRBJ1-1
cdr3_aa: CASRLSGQRFFF
cdr3_nt: TGTGCCAGCAGGCTCTCGGGACAGCGTTTTTTCTTT

v_call: TRBV6-5
d_call: TRBD1
clone_size: NA
j_call: TRBJ1-4
cdr3_aa: CASSRRQGAVEKLFF
cdr3_nt: TGTGCCAGCAGTCGACGACAGGGGGCCGTGGAAAAACTGTTTTTT

v_call: TRBV24-1
d_call: NA
clone_size: NA
j_call: TRBJ2-2
cdr3_aa: CATSAMGDTGELFF
cdr3_nt: TGTGCCACCAGTGCCATGGGGGACACCGGGGAGCTGTTTTTT

v_call: TRBV18
d_call: NA
clone_size: NA
j_call: TRBJ2-2
cdr3_aa: CASSPVGETGELFF
cdr3_nt: TGTGCCAGCTCACCAGTTGGAGAGACCGGGGAGCTGTTTTTT

v_call: TRBV20-1
d_call: TRBD2
clone_size: NA
j_call: TRBJ2-3
cdr3_aa: CSASYSGGAGDTQYF
cdr3_nt: TGCAGTGCTAGTTATAGCGGGGGGGCCGGAGATACGCAGTATTTT

v_call: TRBV27
d_call: NA
clone_size: NA
j_call: TRBJ1-2
cdr3_aa: CASSLSSRLYGYTF
cdr3_nt: TGTGCCAGCAGTTTATCCTCCAGGCTCTATGGCTACACCTTC

v_call: TRBV5-1
d_call: NA
clone_size: NA
j_call: TRBJ1-1
cdr3_aa: CASSREMVMNTEAFF
cdr3_nt: TGCGCCAGCAGCCGCGAGATGGTCATGAACACTGAAGCTTTCTTT

v_call: TRBV19
d_call: TRBD1
clone_size: few
j_call: TRBJ1-1
cdr3_aa: CASSARQGITEAFF
cdr3_nt: TGTGCCAGTAGTGCGAGACAGGGAATCACTGAAGCTTTCTTT

v_call: TRBV5-5
d_call: NA
clone_size: NA
j_call: TRBJ1-2
cdr3_aa: CASSFRAGYGYTF
cdr3_nt: TGTGCCAGCAGCTTTCGGGCCGGTTACGGCTACACCTTC

v_call: TRBV11-1
d_call: NA
clone_size: few
j_call: TRBJ1-2
cdr3_aa: CASSRTGDYGYTF
cdr3_nt: TGTGCCAGCAGCCGAACCGGGGACTATGGCTACACCTTC

v_call: TRBV7-3
d_call: NA
clone_size: NA
j_call: TRBJ2-1
cdr3_aa: CASSPRAINNEQFF
cdr3_nt: TGTGCCAGCAGCCCCCGGGCAATAAACAATGAGCAGTTCTTC

v_call: TRBV7-9
d_call: NA
clone_size: NA
j_call: TRBJ2-1
cdr3_aa: CASSRPGDYNEQFF
cdr3_nt: TGTGCCAGCAGCCGACCAGGGGACTACAATGAGCAGTTCTTC

v_call: TRBV11-2
d_call: NA
clone_size: NA
j_call: TRBJ1-2
cdr3_aa: CASSLDPTQVLYGYTF
cdr3_nt: TGTGCCAGCAGCTTAGACCCTACTCAGGTTCTCTATGGCTACACCTTC

v_call: TRBV5-1
d_call: NA
clone_size: few
j_call: TRBJ2-7
cdr3_aa: CASSPTGYEQYF
cdr3_nt: TGCGCCAGCAGCCCTACTGGGTACGAGCAGTACTTC

v_call: TRBV5-1
d_call: TRBD1
clone_size: NA
j_call: TRBJ1-4
cdr3_aa: CASRPGTGDEKLFF
cdr3_nt: TGCGCCAGCAGGCCCGGGACAGGGGATGAAAAACTGTTTTTT

v_call: TRBV28
d_call: NA
clone_size: NA
j_call: TRBJ2-2
cdr3_aa: CASSLQGGTGELFF
cdr3_nt: TGTGCCAGCAGTCTTCAGGGGGGCACCGGGGAGCTGTTTTTT

v_call: TRBV6-5
d_call: NA
clone_size: once
j_call: TRBJ1-1
cdr3_aa: CASKAESGAEAFF
cdr3_nt: TGTGCCAGCAAAGCAGAATCTGGGGCTGAAGCTTTCTTT

v_call: TRBV18
d_call: NA
clone_size: NA
j_call: TRBJ2-5
cdr3_aa: CASSPPDRGAETQYF
cdr3_nt: TGTGCCAGCTCCCCCCCGGATCGGGGCGCGGAGACCCAGTACTTC

v_call: TRBV12-3/TRBV12-4
d_call: NA
clone_size: NA
j_call: TRBJ2-2
cdr3_aa: CASSSLNTGELFF
cdr3_nt: TGTGCCAGCAGTTCTCTTAACACCGGGGAGCTGTTTTTT

v_call: TRBV15
d_call: NA
clone_size: NA
j_call: TRBJ2-3
cdr3_aa: CATSRDRQGKQYF
cdr3_nt: TGTGCCACCAGCAGAGATCGGCAGGGGAAGCAGTATTTT

v_call: TRBV7-3
d_call: TRBD2
clone_size: NA
j_call: TRBJ2-4
cdr3_aa: CASSLGTSGGKNIQYF
cdr3_nt: TGTGCCAGCAGCTTAGGGACTAGCGGGGGTAAAAACATTCAGTACTTC

v_call: TRBV6-1
d_call: NA
clone_size: NA
j_call: TRBJ1-5
cdr3_aa: CASRALTGASNQPQHF
cdr3_nt: TGTGCCAGCCGTGCCCTCACAGGAGCCAGCAATCAGCCCCAGCATTTT

v_call: TRBV28
d_call: NA
clone_size: many
j_call: TRBJ1-2
cdr3_aa: CASSLGTTNYGYTF
cdr3_nt: TGTGCCAGCAGCCTAGGGACAACCAACTATGGCTACACCTTC

v_call: TRBV10-1
d_call: NA
clone_size: NA
j_call: TRBJ2-2
cdr3_aa: CASSETAKEWELFF
cdr3_nt: TGCGCCAGCAGTGAGACCGCAAAGGAGTGGGAGCTGTTTTTT

v_call: TRBV2
d_call: TRBD1
clone_size: once
j_call: TRBJ1-2
cdr3_aa: CASGQGRPSGGYTF
cdr3_nt: TGTGCCAGCGGACAGGGACGACCTAGTGGTGGCTACACCTTC

v_call: TRBV19
d_call: NA
clone_size: NA
j_call: TRBJ1-2
cdr3_aa: CASSPPLEYGYTF
cdr3_nt: TGTGCCAGTAGTCCCCCCTTAGAATATGGCTACACCTTC

v_call: TRBV19
d_call: NA
clone_size: NA
j_call: TRBJ1-4
cdr3_aa: CASSASGLTNEKLFF
cdr3_nt: TGTGCCAGTAGTGCGTCAGGGTTAACTAATGAAAAACTGTTTTTT

v_call: TRBV27
d_call: TRBD1
clone_size: NA
j_call: TRBJ1-2
cdr3_aa: CASSFAGGANYGYTF
cdr3_nt: TGTGCCAGCAGTTTCGCAGGGGGCGCTAACTATGGCTACACCTTC

v_call: TRBV4-2
d_call: TRBD1
clone_size: NA
j_call: TRBJ1-1
cdr3_aa: CASSQDRQGFVTEAFF
cdr3_nt: TGTGCCAGCAGCCAAGATAGACAGGGCTTTGTCACTGAAGCTTTCTTT

v_call: TRBV4-2
d_call: TRBD1
clone_size: NA
j_call: TRBJ1-2
cdr3_aa: CASSQGTGDGYTF
cdr3_nt: TGTGCCAGCAGCCAAGGGACAGGGGATGGCTACACCTTC

v_call: TRBV28
d_call: TRBD1
clone_size: NA
j_call: TRBJ1-5
cdr3_aa: CASTRTGGNQPQHF
cdr3_nt: TGTGCCAGCACCCGGACAGGGGGCAATCAGCCCCAGCATTTT

v_call: TRBV12-3/TRBV12-4
d_call: NA
clone_size: once
j_call: TRBJ1-1
cdr3_aa: CASSSEMNTEAFF
cdr3_nt: TGTGCCAGCAGTTCAGAGATGAACACTGAAGCTTTCTTT

v_call: TRBV2
d_call: NA
clone_size: NA
j_call: TRBJ1-4
cdr3_aa: CASSEQGLANEKLFF
cdr3_nt: TGTGCCAGCAGTGAACAGGGTCTTGCTAATGAAAAACTGTTTTTT

v_call: TRBV24-1
d_call: TRBD2
clone_size: NA
j_call: TRBJ2-7
cdr3_aa: CATSLAGRTYEQYF
cdr3_nt: TGTGCCACCAGTCTAGCGGGACGTACCTACGAGCAGTACTTC